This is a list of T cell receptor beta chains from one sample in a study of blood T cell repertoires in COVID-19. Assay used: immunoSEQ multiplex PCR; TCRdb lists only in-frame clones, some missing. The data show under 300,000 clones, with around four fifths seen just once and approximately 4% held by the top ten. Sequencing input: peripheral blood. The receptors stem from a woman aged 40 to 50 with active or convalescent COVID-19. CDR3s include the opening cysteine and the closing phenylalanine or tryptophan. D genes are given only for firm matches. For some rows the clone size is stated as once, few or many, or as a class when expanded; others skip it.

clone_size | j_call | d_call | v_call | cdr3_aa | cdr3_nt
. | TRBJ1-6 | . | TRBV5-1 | CASSSQTDNSPLHF | TGCGCCAGCAGCTCACAGACAGATAATTCACCCCTCCACTTT
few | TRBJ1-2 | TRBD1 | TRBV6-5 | CASRRTGQNYGYTF | TGTGCCAGCAGGCGGACAGGGCAGAACTATGGCTACACCTTC
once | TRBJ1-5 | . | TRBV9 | CASSSHGDHQPQHF | TGTGCCAGCAGCTCGCACGGGGATCATCAGCCCCAGCATTTT
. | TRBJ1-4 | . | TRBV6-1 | CASSDSANEKLFF | TGTGCCAGCAGTGATAGCGCGAATGAAAAACTGTTTTTT
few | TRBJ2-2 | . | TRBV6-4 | CASAAGTTNTGELFF | TGTGCCAGCGCCGCCGGGACAACTAACACCGGGGAGCTGTTTTTT
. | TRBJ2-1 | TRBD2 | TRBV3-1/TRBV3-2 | CASSLLAGNEQFF | TGTGCCAGCAGCCTGCTAGCGGGCAATGAGCAGTTCTTC
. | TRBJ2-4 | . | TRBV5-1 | CASDSGTTHGKNIQYF | TGCGCCAGCGACTCCGGGACAACACACGGCAAAAACATTCAGTACTTC
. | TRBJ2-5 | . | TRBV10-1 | CASSPEEAQETQYF | TGCGCCAGCAGCCCCGAGGAGGCCCAAGAGACCCAGTACTTC
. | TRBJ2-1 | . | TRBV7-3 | CASSSTRDDEQFF | TGTGCCAGCAGCTCTACTAGAGACGATGAGCAGTTCTTC
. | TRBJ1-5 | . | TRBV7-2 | CASSLEGHSNQPQHF | TGTGCCAGCAGCTTAGAGGGGCATAGCAATCAGCCCCAGCATTTT
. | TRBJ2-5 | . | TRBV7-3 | CASSPGTQETQYF | TGTGCCAGCAGCCCGGGAACCCAAGAGACCCAGTACTTC
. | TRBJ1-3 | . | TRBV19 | CASSNPGTSFLQRGNTIYF | TGTGCCAGTAGTAATCCCGGGACATCGTTCCTCCAGAGAGGAAACACCATATATTTT
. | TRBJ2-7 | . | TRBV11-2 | CASSLVQGLGEQYF | TGTGCCAGCAGCTTAGTGCAGGGTTTAGGCGAGCAGTACTTC
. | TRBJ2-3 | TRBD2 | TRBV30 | CAWDTSGGAVDTQYF | TGTGCCTGGGACACTAGCGGGGGGGCGGTAGATACGCAGTATTTT
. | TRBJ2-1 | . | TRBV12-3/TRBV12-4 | CASTLGVYNEQFF | TGTGCCAGCACCTTGGGCGTATACAATGAGCAGTTCTTC
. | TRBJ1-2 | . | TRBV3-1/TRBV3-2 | CASSHGGNYGYTF | TGTGCCAGCAGCCATGGGGGCAACTATGGCTACACCTTC
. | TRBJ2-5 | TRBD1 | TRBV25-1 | CASSDRTRGTGVIQYF | TGTGCCAGCAGTGATAGGACGCGGGGGACAGGGGTGATCCAGTACTTC
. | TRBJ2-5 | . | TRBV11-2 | CASSLGERSRETQYF | TGTGCCAGCAGCTTAGGTGAGCGAAGTCGGGAGACCCAGTACTTC